The entry below gives a single TCR beta chain sequence along with its context. This clone was recorded once. There is no known antigen for this receptor. Base quality data are lacking; no much larger clone is found one base away. The same CDR3 arises from other DNA sequences in this sample as well. V has 0 bases trimmed and J has 4 bases trimmed; junction bases matching no gene number 2. CDR1 and CDR2 were assigned from the germline V gene as SGDLS and YYNGEE. The CDR3 covers 15 residues, taking in both the cysteine and the phenylalanine. CDR3 DNA is the only sequence kept; it has 45 bases, read in frame from the first base. The donors were included in the validation cohort of roughly 130 subjects, a group kept apart from the roughly 670-subject first cohort. This record comes from a study of cytomegalovirus exposure and HLA in healthy donors (dated by TCRdb to between 2016 and 2019). Study-wide context: According to a later analysis, the roughly 120 validation repertoires were produced on the same platform as the roughly 700 repertoires of the first cohort. To predict cytomegalovirus infection status, the study brought together high-throughput TCR immunosequencing, statistical association of individual TCRs with disease status, and machine learning. Besides the first cohort of 500 to 700 subjects, a separate validation cohort made up of 120 different subjects was used. The study aimed to test whether signatures of past pathogen exposure could be identified by cataloging public T cell receptors.

The library was made by the immunoSEQ multiplex PCR assay. The original methods were these. To diagnose cytomegalovirus status from the catalog of TCR beta chain sequences, a statistical classification framework was built. The table comes from immuneACCESS by way of TCRdb, which keeps in-frame sequences with V and J called. Part of the clones is missing from these tables; in studies checked, under half for an unresolved V gene and the rest for unknown reasons. That table furnishes V, J and clone size, whereas the DNA furnished D and trimming. Across this sample there are 330,000 or so clones, with roughly 89% seen only once. The ten largest clones add up to roughly 0.8% of the sample. Summary of the overall study and its limitations: A later analysis had no HLA typing for the validation cohort, so co-occurrence there was scored across all 110 or so repertoires. In a later analysis, TCRs clustered in the first cohort were found to also tend to co-occur in the 130 or so validation repertoires, with 90% to 95% of cluster scores above 0. A few of the identified cytomegalovirus-associated TCR beta chains were confirmed in vitro to be specific for cytomegalovirus antigens. It was suggested by the authors that the approach could potentially be generalized to other disease states and immunological phenotypes. Cytomegalovirus status was reported to be diagnosed by the classifier with high specificity and sensitivity in both the original and validation cohorts. The study listed 150 to 200 TCR beta chains as associated with cytomegalovirus. Most TCR sequences were observed very rarely across donors, whereas some public TCRs were present in many individuals.

The TCR sequence derives from a woman under 30 in good health and CMV-seronegative. The material sequenced was PBMCs. The chain is encoded by TRBV9 joined to TRBJ2-1, and 9 bases in between align with TRBD2. The CDR3 region: CASSVGTSGYNEQFF. The bases are TGTGCCAGCAGCGTAGGAACTAGCGGGTACAATGAGCAGTTCTTC.